These 27 T cell receptor beta chains came from one sample sequenced in a study of cytomegalovirus exposure and HLA in healthy donors. Method: immunoSEQ multiplex PCR; TCRdb's copy keeps in-frame clones and lacks some. The repertoire has some 80,000 clones, about 96% of them found once; the top ten carry 1.5% to 2%. Sequenced material: PBMCs. The receptors here all came from a man younger than 35 in good health and CMV-seropositive.

The chain is built from TRBV27 and TRBJ2-5; D may be TRBD2 (6 bases). CDR1 and CDR2 from the germline V gene are MNHEY and SMNVEV (reference sequence). V lost 3 bases, J lost 2 bases, and 10 bases lay in between. This CDR3 region has 14 residues. The CDR3 region is CASSLRLGQETQYF. The CDR3 nucleotides read TGTGCCAGCAGTTTGAGACTAGGGCAAGAGACCCAGTACTTC.

The chain links TRBV6-6 to TRBJ2-1, with 10 bases matching TRBD2. The V gene end was trimmed by 0 bases and the J gene end by 4 bases; junction bases not matched to a gene: 3. Germline V lookup: CDR1 MNHNY, CDR2 SVGAGI (reference sequence). This CDR3 region has 16 residues. The CDR3 DNA follows: TGTGCCAGCAGTTACTCGGAGGGACTAGCGTACAATGAGCAGTTCTTC. Amino acids: CASSYSEGLAYNEQFF.

The chain links TRBV4-2 to TRBJ2-1; possible D gene TRBD2, 5 bases. The germline V gene has CDR1 LGHNA and CDR2 YNFKEQ. This CDR3 is built from 16 residues. Trimming removed 0 bases at V and 4 bases at J, with 13 bases between. The CDR3 DNA reads as TGTGCCAGCAGCCAAGATCAAGGCGGCGGGTACAATGAGCAGTTCTTC. Encoded protein: CASSQDQGGGYNEQFF.

This sequence joins TRBV20-1 and TRBJ1-2; maybe TRBD1 (5 bases). The CDR3 has 11 residues. Looked up from germline, CDR1 is DFQATT and CDR2 is SNEGSKA (reference sequence). V dropped 6 bases and J dropped 5 bases, with 10 bases sitting between them. The CDR3 sequence is CSASGEYGYTF. In DNA form, the CDR3 reads TGCAGTGCATCGGGGGAATATGGCTACACCTTC.

The chain links TRBV6-1 to TRBJ2-1, with TRBD2 matching over 11 bases. The CDR3 covers 19 residues. Trimming cost V 2 bases and J 3 bases; bases outside gene matches: 12. From germline, CDR1 is MNHNS and CDR2 SASEGT. Written as DNA, the CDR3 is TGTGCCAGCAGTGAACTCGAGACTAGCGGGATGGTTGGCTACAATGAGCAGTTCTTC. Encoded protein: CASSELETSGMVGYNEQFF.

The chain links TRBV7-9 to TRBJ1-1, with D possibly being TRBD1 (6 bases). The CDR3 runs 16 residues. The germline V gene has CDR1 SEHNR and CDR2 FQNEAQ (reference sequence). V was pared by 5 bases and J by 2 bases, with 18 bases between. This chain's CDR3 is CASSARWTADNTEAFF. The CDR3 DNA reads as TGTGCCAGCAGCGCCCGTTGGACAGCCGATAACACTGAAGCTTTCTTT.

The rearrangement uses TRBV7-9 and TRBJ1-2; no firm D call. Trimming pared 2 bases from V and 2 bases from J, leaving 9 bases between. CDR1 is SEHNR, CDR2 FQNEAQ, per germline (reference sequence). CDR3 length: 14 amino acids. The CDR3 is CASSLKRINYGYTF. CDR3 nucleotides: TGTGCCAGCAGCTTAAAGCGCATAAACTATGGCTACACCTTC.

The chain joins TRBV4-2 to TRBJ2-4, with 7 bases fitting TRBD2. V gave up 0 bases and J gave up 8 bases; unmatched junction bases: 1. This CDR3 contains 13 residues. CDR1 is LGHNA, CDR2 YNFKEQ, per germline. This CDR3 reads CASSQDREDIQYF. As DNA, the CDR3 is TGTGCCAGCAGCCAAGACCGGGAGGACATTCAGTACTTC.

The chain carries TRBV2 and TRBJ2-7; 12 bases align to TRBD2. The germline V gene has CDR1 SNHLY and CDR2 FYNNEI. The junction had 1 base not matched to a gene; V was cut back by 6 bases and J by 1 base. There are 14 residues in the CDR3. The CDR3 nucleotides are TGTGCCAGCAGGACTAGCGGGGGTTCCTACGAGCAGTACTTC. Translated, it gives CASRTSGGSYEQYF. Using reference TRBV2 and TRBJ2-7 for the parts outside the CDR3, the full variable domain is EPEVTQTPSHQVTQMGQEVILRCVPISNHLYFYWYRQILGQKVEFLVSFYNNEISEKSEIFDDQFSVERPDGSNFTLKIRSTKLEDSAMYFCASRTSGGSYEQYFGPGTRLTVT.

V is TRBV28 and J is TRBJ2-3; TRBD2 aligns across 7 bases. CDR1 is MDHEN and CDR2 is SYDVKM in the germline V gene. CDR3 length: 14 residues. V lost 7 bases, J lost 6 bases, and 10 bases stayed unmatched. CDR3 DNA: TGTGCCAGCACCAGTTCGGGAGGAGGGGATACGCAGTATTTT. Translated: CASTSSGGGDTQYF.

The chain couples TRBV5-1 to TRBJ1-4; 8 bases map to TRBD1. The germline V gene encodes CDR1 SGHRS and CDR2 YFSETQ. CDR3 length equals 14 residues. The junction had 1 base not matched to a gene; V was cut back by 3 bases and J by 3 bases. Here the CDR3 reads CASSSDRANEKLFF. In DNA form, the CDR3 reads TGCGCCAGCAGCTCGGACAGGGCTAATGAAAAACTGTTTTTT. The full variable domain, with the rest looked up from reference TRBV5-1 and TRBJ1-4, is KAGVTQTPRYLIKTRGQQVTLSCSPISGHRSVSWYQQTPGQGLQFLFEYFSETQRNKGNFPGRFSGRQFSNSRSEMNVSTLELGDSALYLCASSSDRANEKLFFGSGTQLSVL.

The J gene is TRBJ2-7, the V gene TRBV6-5; TRBD1 matches at 9 bases. The germline V gene has CDR1 MNHEY and CDR2 SVGAGI. V lost 4 bases and J lost 6; bases outside the gene matches: 10. The CDR3 has 15 amino acids. CDR3 sequence: CASSSGGQGTFEQYF. CDR3 nucleotides: TGTGCCAGCAGTTCAGGAGGACAGGGGACGTTCGAGCAGTACTTC.

The V gene is TRBV5-1, the J gene TRBJ2-2; 8 nucleotides line up with TRBD2. The V gene's germline CDR1 is SGHRS and CDR2 YFSETQ. Trimming removed 4 bases from V and 5 bases from J; junction bases left unmatched: 10. The CDR3 totals 16 residues. This CDR3 is CASSHGGTRGTGELFF. CDR3 sequence (DNA): TGCGCCAGCAGCCATGGGGGGACTAGAGGGACCGGGGAGCTGTTTTTT.

The chain links TRBV27 to TRBJ1-4, with D unclear. The V gene's germline CDR1 is MNHEY and CDR2 SMNVEV (reference sequence). V was shortened by 3 bases and J by 5 bases, with 10 bases between the two germline ends. CDR3 size: 14 residues. Written as DNA, the CDR3 is TGTGCCAGCAGTTTCGGACGGGGAAATGAAAAACTGTTTTTT. Protein sequence: CASSFGRGNEKLFF. The complete variable domain, with remaining parts taken from reference TRBV27 and TRBJ1-4, reads EAQVTQNPRYLITVTGKKLTVTCSQNMNHEYMSWYRQDPGLGLRQIYYSMNVEVTDKGDVPEGYKVSRKEKRNFPLILESPSPNQTSLYFCASSFGRGNEKLFFGSGTQLSVL.

This chain's CDR3 is CASSQGTGRSYEQYF. The CDR3 DNA follows: TGTGCCAGCAGCCAGGGGACAGGCCGCTCCTACGAGCAGTACTTC. The gene calls are TRBV4-2 and TRBJ2-7; TRBD1 aligns across 8 bases. The germline gives CDR1 LGHNA, CDR2 YNFKEQ. This CDR3 has 15 amino acids. V shed 3 bases and J 0 bases; nucleotides not matched to a gene: 4.

V usage is TRBV30 and J usage is TRBJ1-1, with TRBD1 as a possible D gene (6 bases). Germline-derived CDR1 and CDR2 are GTSNPN and SVGIG (reference sequence). This CDR3 region has 14 residues. V lost 0 bases, J lost 2 bases, and 10 bases lay in between. The CDR3 DNA reads as TGTGCCTGGAGTGTACACAGGGCCAACACTGAAGCTTTCTTT. This gives the protein CAWSVHRANTEAFF.

The chain is built from TRBV19 and TRBJ2-1; D ambiguous. Germline assignment: CDR1 LNHDA and CDR2 SQIVND (reference sequence). Trimming removed 5 bases at V and 9 bases at J, with 8 bases between. This CDR3 spans 11 amino acids. CDR3 coding DNA: TGTGCCAGTAGTGTTAGCACTGAGCAGTTCTTC. Translating gives CASSVSTEQFF.

The genes are TRBV6-6 and TRBJ1-2; TRBD1 agrees at 8 bases. CDR3 length: 14 amino acids. Germline V gene data show CDR1 as MNHNY and CDR2 as SVGAGI (reference sequence). The V and J ends lost 6 bases and 4 bases, in that order; junction bases with no gene match: 7. The CDR3 DNA sequence: TGTGCCAGCAGAAAGAGGACAGGGATCTATGGCTACACCTTC. Protein sequence: CASRKRTGIYGYTF.

The chain has TRBV5-5 and TRBJ2-5; maybe TRBD2 (5 bases). This CDR3 has 14 residues. Per germline, CDR1 SGHKS and CDR2 YYEKEE (reference sequence). The V gene lost 1 base and the J gene lost 1 base, with 8 bases spanning the gap. CDR3 in DNA: TGTGCCAGCAGCTTGAGAGGGTTCCAAGAGACCCAGTACTTC. Translation gives CASSLRGFQETQYF.

V usage is TRBV28 and J usage is TRBJ2-2, with D possibly matching TRBD1 (6 bases). The CDR3 runs 13 residues. Trimming shortened V by 4 bases and J by 5 bases, and 8 bases separated the two germline ends. Germline V gives CDR1 MDHEN, CDR2 SYDVKM. The CDR3 DNA reads TGTGCCAGCAGTTGGGGGCTAACCGGGGAGCTGTTTTTT. Protein product: CASSWGLTGELFF.

The V gene is TRBV29-1, the J gene TRBJ2-3, with D unclear. This CDR3 region has 12 residues. Germline CDR1 reads SQVTM; CDR2 reads ANQGSEA. The ends were cut back, 6 bases at V and 1 base at J, with 8 bases in the middle. For the CDR3, the DNA is TGCAGCGTCACCACGGGCACAGATACGCAGTATTTT. Translated, it gives CSVTTGTDTQYF.

The chain combines TRBV6-5 with TRBJ2-1; 7 bases align to TRBD2. The germline CDR1 and CDR2 sequences are MNHEY and SVGAGI. This CDR3 has 14 residues. Trimming cost V 4 bases and J 4 bases; bases outside gene matches: 4. CDR3 loop: CASSSSGGYNEQFF. Written as DNA, the CDR3 is TGTGCCAGCAGTTCTAGCGGTGGATACAATGAGCAGTTCTTC.

This chain links TRBV5-1 with TRBJ2-1, with TRBD2 identical over 11 bases. The CDR3 loop spans 17 amino acids. Trimming cost V 0 bases and J 4 bases; bases outside gene matches: 6. Germline V gene sequence: CDR1 SGHRS, CDR2 YFSETQ. The CDR3 nucleotides are TGCGCCAGCAGCTTGGGGTTAGCGGGAGGGCCTTACAATGAGCAGTTCTTC. Amino acids: CASSLGLAGGPYNEQFF. The variable domain in full, completed from reference TRBV5-1 and TRBJ2-1, reads KAGVTQTPRYLIKTRGQQVTLSCSPISGHRSVSWYQQTPGQGLQFLFEYFSETQRNKGNFPGRFSGRQFSNSRSEMNVSTLELGDSALYLCASSLGLAGGPYNEQFFGPGTRLTVL.

The chain is built from TRBV10-3 and TRBJ2-5, with 9 bases aligning to TRBD2. This CDR3 is built from 15 residues. Germline assignment: CDR1 ENHRY and CDR2 SYGVKD. The ends lost 8 bases at V and 2 bases at J; junction bases unmatched: 9. In DNA form, the CDR3 reads TGTGCCATCGGGGTAGCGGGGGCCGGGCAAGAGACCCAGTACTTC. It codes for CAIGVAGAGQETQYF.

The chain carries TRBV5-1 and TRBJ1-1; D ambiguous. The germline CDR1 and CDR2 sequences are SGHRS and YFSETQ. CDR3 length: 13 amino acids. With 0 bases removed from V and 1 base from J, the gap between germline ends came to 4 bases. In nucleotides, the CDR3 is TGCGCCAGCAGCTTGGCAGAGAACACTGAAGCTTTCTTT. Its protein product is CASSLAENTEAFF. Full variable domain (rest looked up from reference TRBV5-1 and TRBJ1-1): KAGVTQTPRYLIKTRGQQVTLSCSPISGHRSVSWYQQTPGQGLQFLFEYFSETQRNKGNFPGRFSGRQFSNSRSEMNVSTLELGDSALYLCASSLAENTEAFFGQGTRLTVV.

The chain links TRBV5-4 to TRBJ1-1, with a weak D call TRBD1 (6 bases). The CDR3 extends over 14 amino acids. Trimming removed 6 bases at V and 5 bases at J, with 17 bases between. Germline lookup yields CDR1 SGHNT and CDR2 YYREEE (reference sequence). Here the CDR3 DNA reads TGTGCCAGCACTTCGACAGGCTTGGGGACTGAAGCTTTCTTT. It codes for CASTSTGLGTEAFF.

J is TRBJ2-1 and V is TRBV9, with D tentatively TRBD1 (6 bases). V was cut by 0 bases and J by 0 bases, with 13 bases left in between. There are 17 residues in the CDR3. Per germline, CDR1 SGDLS and CDR2 YYNGEE. CDR3 protein: CASSVALRGSSYNEQFF. The DNA of the CDR3 is TGTGCCAGCAGCGTAGCTCTTAGGGGGTCCTCCTACAATGAGCAGTTCTTC.